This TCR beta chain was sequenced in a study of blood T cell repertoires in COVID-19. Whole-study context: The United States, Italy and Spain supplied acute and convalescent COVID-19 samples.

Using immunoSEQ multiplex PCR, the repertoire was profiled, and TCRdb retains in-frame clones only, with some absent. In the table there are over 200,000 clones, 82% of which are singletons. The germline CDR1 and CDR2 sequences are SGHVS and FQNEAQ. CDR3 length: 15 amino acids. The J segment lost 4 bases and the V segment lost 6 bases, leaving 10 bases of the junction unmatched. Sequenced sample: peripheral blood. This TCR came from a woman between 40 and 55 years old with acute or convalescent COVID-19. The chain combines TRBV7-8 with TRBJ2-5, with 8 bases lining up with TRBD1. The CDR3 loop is CASSTGTGGRETQYF. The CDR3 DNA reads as TGTGCCAGCAGTACCGGGACAGGTGGTCGAGAGACCCAGTACTTC.